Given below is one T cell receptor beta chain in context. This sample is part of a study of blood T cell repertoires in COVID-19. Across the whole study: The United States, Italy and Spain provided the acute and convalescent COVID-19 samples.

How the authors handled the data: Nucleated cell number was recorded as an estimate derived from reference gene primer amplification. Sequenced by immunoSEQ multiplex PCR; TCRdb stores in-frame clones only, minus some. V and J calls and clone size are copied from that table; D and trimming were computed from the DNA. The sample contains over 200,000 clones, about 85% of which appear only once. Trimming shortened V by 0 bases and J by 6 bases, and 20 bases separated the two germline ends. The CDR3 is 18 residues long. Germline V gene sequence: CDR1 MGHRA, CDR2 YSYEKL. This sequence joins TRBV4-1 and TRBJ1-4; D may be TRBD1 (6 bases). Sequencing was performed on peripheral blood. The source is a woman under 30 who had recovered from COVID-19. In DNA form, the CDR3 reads TGCGCCAGCAGCCAAGATCTCTACAGGGCAAACGTCGATGAAAAACTGTTTTTT. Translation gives CASSQDLYRANVDEKLFF.